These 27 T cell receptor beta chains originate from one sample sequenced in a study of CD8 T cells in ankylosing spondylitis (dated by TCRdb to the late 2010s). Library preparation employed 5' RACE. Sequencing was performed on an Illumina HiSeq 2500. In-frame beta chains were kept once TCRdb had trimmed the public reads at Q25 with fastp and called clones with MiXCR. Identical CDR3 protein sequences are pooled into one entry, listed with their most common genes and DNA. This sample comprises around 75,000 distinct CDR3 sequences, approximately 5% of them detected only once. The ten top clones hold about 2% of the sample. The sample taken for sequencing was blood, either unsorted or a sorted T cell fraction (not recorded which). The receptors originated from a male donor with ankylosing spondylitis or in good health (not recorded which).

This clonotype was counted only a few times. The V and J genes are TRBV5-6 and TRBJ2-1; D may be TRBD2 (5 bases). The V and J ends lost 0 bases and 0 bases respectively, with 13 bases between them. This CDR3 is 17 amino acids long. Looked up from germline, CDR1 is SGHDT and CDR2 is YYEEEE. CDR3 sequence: CASSLAGVYGSYNEQFF. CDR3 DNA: TGTGCCAGCAGCTTGGCCGGGGTTTATGGCTCCTACAATGAGCAGTTCTTC.

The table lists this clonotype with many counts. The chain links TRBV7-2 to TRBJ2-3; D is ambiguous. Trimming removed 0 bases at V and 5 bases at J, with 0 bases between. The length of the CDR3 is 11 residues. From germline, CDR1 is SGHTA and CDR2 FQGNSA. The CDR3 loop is CASSLADTQYF. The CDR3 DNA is TGTGCCAGCAGCTTAGCAGATACGCAGTATTTT.

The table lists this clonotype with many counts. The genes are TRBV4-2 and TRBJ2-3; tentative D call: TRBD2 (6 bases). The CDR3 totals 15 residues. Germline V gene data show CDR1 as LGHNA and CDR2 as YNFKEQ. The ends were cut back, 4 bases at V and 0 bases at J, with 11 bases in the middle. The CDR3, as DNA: TGTGCCAGCAGCCGGGGGGAGCTAAGCACAGATACGCAGTATTTT. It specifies CASSRGELSTDTQYF.

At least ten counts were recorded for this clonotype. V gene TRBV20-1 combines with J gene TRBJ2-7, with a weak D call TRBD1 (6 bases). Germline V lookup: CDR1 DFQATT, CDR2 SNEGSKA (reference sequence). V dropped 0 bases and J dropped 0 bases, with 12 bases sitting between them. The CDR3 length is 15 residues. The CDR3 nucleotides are TGCAGTGCTAGAGACGGCAGGGGCGACTCCTACGAGCAGTACTTC. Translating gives CSARDGRGDSYEQYF.

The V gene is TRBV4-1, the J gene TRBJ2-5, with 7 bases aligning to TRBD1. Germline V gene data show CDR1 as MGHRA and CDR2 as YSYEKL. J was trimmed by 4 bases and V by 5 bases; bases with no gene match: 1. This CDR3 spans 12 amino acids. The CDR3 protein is CASSYRGETQYF. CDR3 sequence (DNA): TGCGCCAGCAGCTACAGGGGAGAGACCCAGTACTTC.

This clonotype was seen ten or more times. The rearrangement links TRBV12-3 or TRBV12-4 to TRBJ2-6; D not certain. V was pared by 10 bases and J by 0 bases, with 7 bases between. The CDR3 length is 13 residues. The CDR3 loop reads CANQPSGANVLTF. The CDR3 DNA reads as TGTGCCAACCAACCCTCTGGGGCCAACGTCCTGACTTTC.

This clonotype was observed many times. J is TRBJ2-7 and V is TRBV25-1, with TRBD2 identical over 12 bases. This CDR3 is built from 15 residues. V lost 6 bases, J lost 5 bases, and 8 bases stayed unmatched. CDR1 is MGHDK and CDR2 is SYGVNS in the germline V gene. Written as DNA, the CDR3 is TGTGCCAGCAGACCCGGGACTAGCGGGTCCGACGAGCAGTACTTC. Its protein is CASRPGTSGSDEQYF.

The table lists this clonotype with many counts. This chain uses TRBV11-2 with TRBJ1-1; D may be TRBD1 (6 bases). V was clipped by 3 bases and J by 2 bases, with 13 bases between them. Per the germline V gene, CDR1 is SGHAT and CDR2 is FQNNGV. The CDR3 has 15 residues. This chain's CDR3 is CASSFLQGFNTEAFF. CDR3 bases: TGTGCCAGCAGCTTCTTACAGGGTTTCAACACTGAAGCTTTCTTT. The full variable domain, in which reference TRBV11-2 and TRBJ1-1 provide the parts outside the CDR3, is EAGVAQSPRYKIIEKRQSVAFWCNPISGHATLYWYQQILGQGPKLLIQFQNNGVVDDSQLPKDRFSAERLKGVDSTLKIQPAKLEDSAVYLCASSFLQGFNTEAFFGQGTRLTVV.

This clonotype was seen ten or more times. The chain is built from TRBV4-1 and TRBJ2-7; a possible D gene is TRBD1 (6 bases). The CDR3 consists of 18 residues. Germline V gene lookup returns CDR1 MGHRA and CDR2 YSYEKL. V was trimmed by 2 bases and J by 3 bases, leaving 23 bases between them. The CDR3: CASSQLPTAGTPLYEQYF. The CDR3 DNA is TGCGCCAGCAGCCAACTACCCACGGCTGGGACACCTCTCTACGAGCAGTACTTC.

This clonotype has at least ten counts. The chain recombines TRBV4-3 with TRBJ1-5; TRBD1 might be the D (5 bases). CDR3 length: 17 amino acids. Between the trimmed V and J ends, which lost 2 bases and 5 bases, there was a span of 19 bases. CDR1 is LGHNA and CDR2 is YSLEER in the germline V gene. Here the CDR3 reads CASSQYPFNAGDQPQHF. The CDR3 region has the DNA TGCGCCAGCAGCCAATACCCTTTTAACGCGGGGGATCAGCCCCAGCATTTT.

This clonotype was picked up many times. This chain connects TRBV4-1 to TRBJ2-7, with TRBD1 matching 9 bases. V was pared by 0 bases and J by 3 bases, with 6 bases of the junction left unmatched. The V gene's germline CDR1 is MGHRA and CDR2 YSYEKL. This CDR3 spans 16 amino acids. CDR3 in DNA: TGCGCCAGCAGCCAAGATATAGGACAGGGGTACTACGAGCAGTACTTC. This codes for CASSQDIGQGYYEQYF.

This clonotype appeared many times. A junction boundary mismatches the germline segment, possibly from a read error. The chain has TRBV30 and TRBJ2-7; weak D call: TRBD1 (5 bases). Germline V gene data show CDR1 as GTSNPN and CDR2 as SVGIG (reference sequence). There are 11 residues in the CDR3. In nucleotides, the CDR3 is TGTGCCTGGAGAACCCAGGGCGCTCTTCGGTTC. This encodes CAWRTQGALRF.

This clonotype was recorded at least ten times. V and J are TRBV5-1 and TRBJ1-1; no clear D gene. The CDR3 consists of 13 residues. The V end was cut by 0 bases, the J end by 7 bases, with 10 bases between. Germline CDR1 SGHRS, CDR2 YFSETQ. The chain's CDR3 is CASSLDNRGEAFF. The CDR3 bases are TGCGCCAGCAGCTTGGACAACCGGGGTGAAGCTTTCTTT.

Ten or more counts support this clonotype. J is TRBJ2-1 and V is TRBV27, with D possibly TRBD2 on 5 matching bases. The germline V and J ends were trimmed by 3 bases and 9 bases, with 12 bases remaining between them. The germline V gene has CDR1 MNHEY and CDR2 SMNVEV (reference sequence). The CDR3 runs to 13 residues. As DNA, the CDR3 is TGTGCCAGCAGTTTGGGCGGGCGGCTTGAGCAGTTCTTC. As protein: CASSLGGRLEQFF.

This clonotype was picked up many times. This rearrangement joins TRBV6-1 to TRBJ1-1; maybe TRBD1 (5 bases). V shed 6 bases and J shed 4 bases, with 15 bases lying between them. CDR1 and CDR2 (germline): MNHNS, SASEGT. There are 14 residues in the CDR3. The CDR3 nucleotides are TGTGCCAGCAGCCTGACAGTTGGGGTCACTGAAGCTTTCTTT. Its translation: CASSLTVGVTEAFF.

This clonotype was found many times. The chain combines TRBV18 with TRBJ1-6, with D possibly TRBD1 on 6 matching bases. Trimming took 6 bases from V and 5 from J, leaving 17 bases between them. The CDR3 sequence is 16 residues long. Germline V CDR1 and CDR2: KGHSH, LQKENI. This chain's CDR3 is CASSRDWQGNNSPLHF. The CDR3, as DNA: TGTGCCAGCTCGCGCGATTGGCAGGGGAATAATTCACCCCTCCACTTT.

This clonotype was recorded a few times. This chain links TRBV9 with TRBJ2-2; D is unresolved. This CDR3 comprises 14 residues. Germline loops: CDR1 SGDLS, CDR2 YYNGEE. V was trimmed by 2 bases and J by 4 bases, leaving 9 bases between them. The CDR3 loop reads CASSVIMGTGELFF. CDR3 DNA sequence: TGTGCCAGCAGCGTTATCATGGGCACCGGGGAGCTGTTTTTT.

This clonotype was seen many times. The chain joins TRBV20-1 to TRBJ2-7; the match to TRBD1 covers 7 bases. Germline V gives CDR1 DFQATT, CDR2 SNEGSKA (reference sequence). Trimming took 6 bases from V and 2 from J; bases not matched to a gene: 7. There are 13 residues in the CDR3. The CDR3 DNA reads TGCAGTGCATGGGGACAGCGAACCTACGAGCAGTACTTC. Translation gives CSAWGQRTYEQYF.

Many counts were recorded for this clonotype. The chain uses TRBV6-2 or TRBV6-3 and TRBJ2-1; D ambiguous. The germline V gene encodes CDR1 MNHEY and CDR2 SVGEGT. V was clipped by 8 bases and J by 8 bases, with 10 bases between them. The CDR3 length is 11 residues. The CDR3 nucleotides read TGTGCCAGCCGAGATTACGATGAGCAGTTCTTC. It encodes CASRDYDEQFF.

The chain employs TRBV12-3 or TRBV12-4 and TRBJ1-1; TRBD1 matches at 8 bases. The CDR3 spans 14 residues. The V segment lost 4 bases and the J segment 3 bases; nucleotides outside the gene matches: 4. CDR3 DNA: TGTGCCAGCAGTTCCCCGGACAGGGACACTGAAGCTTTCTTT. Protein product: CASSSPDRDTEAFF.

The DNA of the CDR3 is TGTGCCAGCAGCCCTACGCAGGATACGCAGTATTTT. It is translated as CASSPTQDTQYF. The chain joins TRBV7-9 to TRBJ2-3; D gene unclear. The germline V and J ends were trimmed by 5 bases and 6 bases, with 9 bases remaining between them. The CDR3 covers 12 residues. Germline CDR1 is SEHNR and CDR2 is FQNEAQ (reference sequence).

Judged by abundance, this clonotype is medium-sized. This CDR3 is CASSEVHSPISYEQYF. The CDR3 DNA reads as TGCGCCAGCAGTGAGGTCCACTCCCCAATATCCTACGAGCAGTACTTC. The rearrangement joins TRBV10-2 to TRBJ2-7; no firm D call. The CDR3 is made up of 16 amino acids. V gave up 2 bases and J gave up 1 base, with 15 bases separating them. Germline V gene data show CDR1 as WSHSY and CDR2 as SAAADI.

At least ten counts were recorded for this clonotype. CDR3 loop: CASGGRNNSPLHF. DNA of the CDR3: TGTGCCAGCGGGGGACGTAATAATTCACCCCTCCACTTT. The chain employs TRBV28 and TRBJ1-6, with D possibly TRBD1 on 5 matching bases. Trimming removed 8 bases at V and 5 bases at J, with 10 bases between. Per the germline V gene, CDR1 is MDHEN and CDR2 is SYDVKM. The CDR3 runs to 13 residues.

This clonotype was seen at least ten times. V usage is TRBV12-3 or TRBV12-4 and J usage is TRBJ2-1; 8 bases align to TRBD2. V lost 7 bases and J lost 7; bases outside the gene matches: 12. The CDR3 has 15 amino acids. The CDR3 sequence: CASTGGGGGNNEQFF. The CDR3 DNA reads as TGTGCCAGCACCGGGGGGGGCGGGGGTAATAATGAGCAGTTCTTC.

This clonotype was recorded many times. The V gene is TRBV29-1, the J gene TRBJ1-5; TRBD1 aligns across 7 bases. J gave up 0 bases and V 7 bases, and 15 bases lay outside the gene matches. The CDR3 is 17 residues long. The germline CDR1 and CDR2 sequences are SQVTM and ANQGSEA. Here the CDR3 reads CSATRDSLVHSNQPQHF. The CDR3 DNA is TGCAGCGCAACCAGGGACAGCCTCGTCCATAGCAATCAGCCCCAGCATTTT.

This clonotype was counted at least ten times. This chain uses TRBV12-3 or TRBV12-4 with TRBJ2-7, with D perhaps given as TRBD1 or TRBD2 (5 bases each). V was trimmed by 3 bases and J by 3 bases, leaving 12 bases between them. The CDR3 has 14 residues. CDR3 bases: TGTGCCAGCAGTTTCTTGAGGGGATACTACGAGCAGTACTTC. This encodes CASSFLRGYYEQYF.

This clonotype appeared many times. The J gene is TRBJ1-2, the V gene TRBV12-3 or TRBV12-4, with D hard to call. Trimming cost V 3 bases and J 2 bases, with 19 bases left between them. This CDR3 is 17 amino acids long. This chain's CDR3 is CASSFKEMREINYGYTF. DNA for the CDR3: TGTGCCAGCAGTTTTAAGGAAATGAGGGAAATAAACTATGGCTACACCTTC.